This T cell receptor (beta chain) comes out of a study of cytomegalovirus exposure and HLA in healthy donors. Healthy bone marrow donors made up the cohort. In regard to this clone: Its target is not known.

Both 60 Vbeta primers and 13 Jbeta primers went into the PCR. Method: immunoSEQ multiplex PCR; TCRdb's copy keeps in-frame clones and lacks some. The sample has approximately 190,000 clones, approximately 83% seen once; the top ten hold about 0.1%. This CDR3 is built from 13 residues. Trimming cost V 3 bases and J 9 bases, with 12 bases left between them. Germline lookup yields CDR1 MGHRA and CDR2 YSYEKL. Whole-study results and caveats: In a later analysis, across HLA loci, associated TCR counts were highest for DRB1, lowest for HLA-C. Usually a TCR sequence was rare, but some public TCRs were found in many donors. Association of a missense DCLRE1C variant with TCR beta V- and J-gene trimming was reported in a later analysis.

The specimen sequenced was PBMCs. The receptor was isolated from a boy between 2 and 10 years old in good health and CMV-seronegative. The chain has TRBV4-1 and TRBJ2-4; D perhaps matches TRBD2 (6 bases). The CDR3 nucleotides read TGCGCCAGCAGCCAGCCCTTCGGGGGCATTCAGTACTTC. Encoded protein: CASSQPFGGIQYF.